Listed below are T cell receptor beta chains from one sample, sequenced in a study of blood T cells in healthy people across ages. TCRdb re-derived calls from the 5' RACE reads in MiXCR, one entry per CDR3 protein. The data hold 720,000 or so distinct CDR3 sequences, with around 41% observed a single time. Sequencing used blood. The receptors derive from a man older than 75 in good health. Each CDR3 is given with its conserved first and last residue. Each record gives: CDR3 DNA, CDR3 protein, J gene, D gene, V gene, CDR3 length, clone size. A D gene is named only where the DNA matches it firmly. Part of the rows lack a size; the others show once, few, many or a class for expanded clones.

CDR3 DNA: TGTGCCAGCATGAAGGGACATGAAAAAAACATTCAGTACTTC
CDR3 protein: CASMKGHEKNIQYF
J gene: TRBJ2-4
D gene: .
V gene: TRBV2
CDR3 length: 14
clone size: few

CDR3 DNA: TGTGCCAGCAGCTGGGCGGGACAACAAGAGACCCAGTACTTC
CDR3 protein: CASSWAGQQETQYF
J gene: TRBJ2-5
D gene: .
V gene: TRBV6-2/TRBV6-3
CDR3 length: 14
clone size: few

CDR3 DNA: TGTGCCACCACACGGACAGAATTGAACACTGAAGCTTTCTTT
CDR3 protein: CATTRTELNTEAFF
J gene: TRBJ1-1
D gene: .
V gene: TRBV7-9
CDR3 length: 14
clone size: once

CDR3 DNA: TGTGCCAGCAGCTTTGCAGGGGGCTCATATGGCTACACCTTC
CDR3 protein: CASSFAGGSYGYTF
J gene: TRBJ1-2
D gene: TRBD1
V gene: TRBV7-9
CDR3 length: 14
clone size: few

CDR3 DNA: TGCGCCAGCAGCCAAGATGCGCGACACTACGGCACAGATACGCAGTATTTT
CDR3 protein: CASSQDARHYGTDTQYF
J gene: TRBJ2-3
D gene: .
V gene: TRBV4-1
CDR3 length: 17
clone size: many

CDR3 DNA: TGTGCCAGCAGTTTAATAGCCCACTTCCCCGGGACAGCTAACACTGAAGCTTTCTTT
CDR3 protein: CASSLIAHFPGTANTEAFF
J gene: TRBJ1-1
D gene: TRBD1
V gene: TRBV27
CDR3 length: 19
clone size: many

CDR3 DNA: TGCGCCAGCAGCTTGTTCGGCGCGACCTCCGGGGGGAGCGAGCAGTTCTTC
CDR3 protein: CASSLFGATSGGSEQFF
J gene: TRBJ2-1
D gene: TRBD2
V gene: TRBV5-1
CDR3 length: 17
clone size: .

CDR3 DNA: TGTGCCAGCAGCTTAGGGGCCGGACAGAGCTATGGCTACACCTTC
CDR3 protein: CASSLGAGQSYGYTF
J gene: TRBJ1-2
D gene: .
V gene: TRBV7-2
CDR3 length: 15
clone size: .

CDR3 DNA: TGTGCCTGGAGTGGGACTAGCGGGAACACCGGGGAGCTGTTTTTT
CDR3 protein: CAWSGTSGNTGELFF
J gene: TRBJ2-2
D gene: TRBD2
V gene: TRBV30
CDR3 length: 15
clone size: .

CDR3 DNA: TGTGCCAGCACCCGGACTTCTACCGGGACTTCAGGGAACACCATATATTTT
CDR3 protein: CASTRTSTGTSGNTIYF
J gene: TRBJ1-3
D gene: .
V gene: TRBV4-2
CDR3 length: 17
clone size: few

CDR3 DNA: TGTGCCAGCAGCGGGACACCGAACACTGAAGCTTTCTTT
CDR3 protein: CASSGTPNTEAFF
J gene: TRBJ1-1
D gene: .
V gene: TRBV9
CDR3 length: 13
clone size: once

CDR3 DNA: TGTGCCAGCAGTTCACAGGGGGCTATCACTGAAGCTTTCTTT
CDR3 protein: CASSSQGAITEAFF
J gene: TRBJ1-1
D gene: TRBD1
V gene: TRBV6-2/TRBV6-3
CDR3 length: 14
clone size: .

CDR3 DNA: TGCGCCAGCAGCTTGGGTTCCGGAGGGAGAGGCTTGACCGGGGAGCTGTTTTTT
CDR3 protein: CASSLGSGGRGLTGELFF
J gene: TRBJ2-2
D gene: .
V gene: TRBV5-1
CDR3 length: 18
clone size: .

CDR3 DNA: TGTGCCAGCAGCCATAGCGGGAGGGCCGTCGAGCAGTACTTC
CDR3 protein: CASSHSGRAVEQYF
J gene: TRBJ2-7
D gene: TRBD2
V gene: TRBV7-2
CDR3 length: 14
clone size: few

CDR3 DNA: TGTGCCAGCAGGGGGACAGCGAACCAAGAGACCCAGTACTTC
CDR3 protein: CASRGTANQETQYF
J gene: TRBJ2-5
D gene: TRBD1
V gene: TRBV7-9
CDR3 length: 14
clone size: .

CDR3 DNA: TGCAGTGCAAACTCTCGGGACAGACCCTCCTACGAGCAGTACTTC
CDR3 protein: CSANSRDRPSYEQYF
J gene: TRBJ2-7
D gene: TRBD1
V gene: TRBV20-1
CDR3 length: 15
clone size: few

CDR3 DNA: TGTGCCAGCAGCCTCGCCGGGACACGATACAATGAGCAGTTCTTC
CDR3 protein: CASSLAGTRYNEQFF
J gene: TRBJ2-1
D gene: .
V gene: TRBV7-9
CDR3 length: 15
clone size: few

CDR3 DNA: TGTGCCAGCAGCCAGGACTGGGCCACAGATACGCACTATTTT
CDR3 protein: CASSQDWATDTHYF
J gene: TRBJ2-3
D gene: .
V gene: TRBV7-2
CDR3 length: 14
clone size: .

CDR3 DNA: TGTGCCAGCACCCCTACGGGGGAGCAGTACTTC
CDR3 protein: CASTPTGEQYF
J gene: TRBJ2-7
D gene: .
V gene: TRBV2
CDR3 length: 11
clone size: few

CDR3 DNA: TGCGCCAGCAGCCTGGACTATAATGGCTACACCTTC
CDR3 protein: CASSLDYNGYTF
J gene: TRBJ1-2
D gene: .
V gene: TRBV5-1
CDR3 length: 12
clone size: .

CDR3 DNA: TGCAGTGCTGGAGGCGGGAGGGCCTACGAGCAGTACTTC
CDR3 protein: CSAGGGRAYEQYF
J gene: TRBJ2-7
D gene: TRBD2
V gene: TRBV20-1
CDR3 length: 13
clone size: .

CDR3 DNA: TGTGCCAGCAGTTCCGCCGGGACAGGGCAAGAGACCCAGTACTTC
CDR3 protein: CASSSAGTGQETQYF
J gene: TRBJ2-5
D gene: TRBD1
V gene: TRBV28
CDR3 length: 15
clone size: .

CDR3 DNA: TGCAGTGCTAGAGACCGGGACAGGCGAACCTCCAATCAGCCCCAGCATTTT
CDR3 protein: CSARDRDRRTSNQPQHF
J gene: TRBJ1-5
D gene: TRBD1
V gene: TRBV20-1
CDR3 length: 17
clone size: few

CDR3 DNA: TGTGCCAGCAGCTTAGGCCAGGGTCGCCACAATGAGCAGTTCTTC
CDR3 protein: CASSLGQGRHNEQFF
J gene: TRBJ2-1
D gene: .
V gene: TRBV7-2
CDR3 length: 15
clone size: .

CDR3 DNA: TGTGCCAGCAGTGAAGACAGGGGGCTAAGTACTGAAGCTTTCTTT
CDR3 protein: CASSEDRGLSTEAFF
J gene: TRBJ1-1
D gene: TRBD1
V gene: TRBV2
CDR3 length: 15
clone size: .

CDR3 DNA: TGCAGTGCTAGCTTTGCTGGGGACTCCCGGGGGAATGAGCAGTTCTTC
CDR3 protein: CSASFAGDSRGNEQFF
J gene: TRBJ2-1
D gene: .
V gene: TRBV20-1
CDR3 length: 16
clone size: .

CDR3 DNA: TGCGCCAGCAGCACCTCCGGGACACGGAATGAAAAACTGTTTTTT
CDR3 protein: CASSTSGTRNEKLFF
J gene: TRBJ1-4
D gene: .
V gene: TRBV5-1
CDR3 length: 15
clone size: .

CDR3 DNA: TGTGCCAGCAGTTTAGCGTTGACTAGCGGGTTCTACAATGAGCAGTTCTTC
CDR3 protein: CASSLALTSGFYNEQFF
J gene: TRBJ2-1
D gene: TRBD2
V gene: TRBV12-3/TRBV12-4
CDR3 length: 17
clone size: .

CDR3 DNA: TGTGCCAGCAGCATAGACAGCCAGCCCCAGCATTTT
CDR3 protein: CASSIDSQPQHF
J gene: TRBJ1-5
D gene: .
V gene: TRBV5-6
CDR3 length: 12
clone size: .

CDR3 DNA: TGCAGTGCTAGAGGTATCGGGCGCCCAGAGACCCAGTACTTC
CDR3 protein: CSARGIGRPETQYF
J gene: TRBJ2-5
D gene: .
V gene: TRBV20-1
CDR3 length: 14
clone size: few

CDR3 DNA: TGTGCCAGCACCTCTACCCCTCCGGGACTTGGGACCCAGTACTTC
CDR3 protein: CASTSTPPGLGTQYF
J gene: TRBJ2-5
D gene: .
V gene: TRBV6-2/TRBV6-3
CDR3 length: 15
clone size: .

CDR3 DNA: TGCGCCAGCAGCAATGAACTAGCGGGAGTTGGCAATGAGCAGTACTTC
CDR3 protein: CASSNELAGVGNEQYF
J gene: TRBJ2-5
D gene: TRBD2
V gene: TRBV5-1
CDR3 length: 16
clone size: .

CDR3 DNA: TGCGCCAGCAGCCAAGTGGTCAGGGGGACTAGCGGGGGGCGCAATGAGCAGTTCTTC
CDR3 protein: CASSQVVRGTSGGRNEQFF
J gene: TRBJ2-1
D gene: TRBD2
V gene: TRBV4-1
CDR3 length: 19
clone size: .

CDR3 DNA: TGTGCCAGCAGTTACGATGTTCTTCTCCTCCGGTTCTTC
CDR3 protein: CASSYDVLLLRFF
J gene: TRBJ2-1
D gene: .
V gene: TRBV6-2/TRBV6-3
CDR3 length: 13
clone size: few

CDR3 DNA: TGTGCCAGCAGTTTCCTTACTAGCGCTAATGAGCAGTTCTTC
CDR3 protein: CASSFLTSANEQFF
J gene: TRBJ2-1
D gene: TRBD2
V gene: TRBV27
CDR3 length: 14
clone size: .

CDR3 DNA: TGTGCCAGCAGCTCGACTAGCGGGGCCGGGGTTACGCAGTATTTT
CDR3 protein: CASSSTSGAGVTQYF
J gene: TRBJ2-3
D gene: TRBD2
V gene: TRBV7-3
CDR3 length: 15
clone size: .

CDR3 DNA: TGTGCCAGCAGCCTCACCGGGACTAGCGGCAACAATGAGCAGTTCTTC
CDR3 protein: CASSLTGTSGNNEQFF
J gene: TRBJ2-1
D gene: TRBD2
V gene: TRBV3-1
CDR3 length: 16
clone size: .

CDR3 DNA: TGTGCCAGCAGCGCGGGGCAGGGGCTCCGCTTCGAGCAGTACTTC
CDR3 protein: CASSAGQGLRFEQYF
J gene: TRBJ2-7
D gene: .
V gene: TRBV2
CDR3 length: 15
clone size: .

CDR3 DNA: TGTGCCAGCAGCTCCCAACCTCGGACAGGAAACGACGAGCAGTACTTC
CDR3 protein: CASSSQPRTGNDEQYF
J gene: TRBJ2-7
D gene: TRBD1
V gene: TRBV9
CDR3 length: 16
clone size: .

CDR3 DNA: TGTGCCAGTAAACAGGGGTCCACAGATACGCAGTATTTT
CDR3 protein: CASKQGSTDTQYF
J gene: TRBJ2-3
D gene: TRBD1
V gene: TRBV25-1
CDR3 length: 13
clone size: few

CDR3 DNA: TGTGCCAGCAGTGAAGCACAGACAGGCACCCAGCATTTT
CDR3 protein: CASSEAQTGTQHF
J gene: TRBJ1-5
D gene: .
V gene: TRBV2
CDR3 length: 13
clone size: .

CDR3 DNA: TGCAGTGCTGGTGAGACGCAGCCCCAGCATTTT
CDR3 protein: CSAGETQPQHF
J gene: TRBJ1-5
D gene: .
V gene: TRBV20-1
CDR3 length: 11
clone size: .

CDR3 DNA: TGTGCCAGCAGCCCAGCCGCTCCCGAAAACATTCAGTACTTC
CDR3 protein: CASSPAAPENIQYF
J gene: TRBJ2-4
D gene: .
V gene: TRBV7-9
CDR3 length: 14
clone size: .

CDR3 DNA: TGTGCCAGCAGGGCTGACGGTACCTACGAGCAGTACTTC
CDR3 protein: CASRADGTYEQYF
J gene: TRBJ2-7
D gene: .
V gene: TRBV12-3/TRBV12-4
CDR3 length: 13
clone size: few

CDR3 DNA: TGTGCCAGCAGCTTAGCGGGGACAGGGGTGGGTTACAATGAGCAGTTCTTC
CDR3 protein: CASSLAGTGVGYNEQFF
J gene: TRBJ2-1
D gene: TRBD1
V gene: TRBV7-8
CDR3 length: 17
clone size: .

CDR3 DNA: TGCGCCAGCAGCCAAGGGGCCATCAATGAGCAGTTCTTC
CDR3 protein: CASSQGAINEQFF
J gene: TRBJ2-1
D gene: .
V gene: TRBV5-1
CDR3 length: 13
clone size: many

CDR3 DNA: TGTGCGAGTGGTTTGCGGGACCTTACAGCTTTCTTT
CDR3 protein: CASGLRDLTAFF
J gene: TRBJ1-1
D gene: .
V gene: TRBV12-5
CDR3 length: 12
clone size: .

CDR3 DNA: TGTGCCACCGCGAGGGGCGGGGAGTACAATGAGCAGTTCTTC
CDR3 protein: CATARGGEYNEQFF
J gene: TRBJ2-1
D gene: .
V gene: TRBV6-1
CDR3 length: 14
clone size: .

CDR3 DNA: TGTGCCAGCAGTGAAACCTACAATGAGCAGTTCTTC
CDR3 protein: CASSETYNEQFF
J gene: TRBJ2-1
D gene: .
V gene: TRBV6-1
CDR3 length: 12
clone size: few

CDR3 DNA: TGCGCCAGCAGCCAACACACCGGGACTAGCGGGAGCTATGAGCAGTACTTC
CDR3 protein: CASSQHTGTSGSYEQYF
J gene: TRBJ2-7
D gene: TRBD2
V gene: TRBV4-3
CDR3 length: 17
clone size: .

CDR3 DNA: TGTGCCAGCAGCCGCCGACAGGGTCCGGTCATTCAGTACTTC
CDR3 protein: CASSRRQGPVIQYF
J gene: TRBJ2-4
D gene: TRBD1
V gene: TRBV3-1
CDR3 length: 14
clone size: few

CDR3 DNA: TGTGCCAGCAGCCCTTACAGTACCGGGACAGGGAGGGAGACCCAGTACTTC
CDR3 protein: CASSPYSTGTGRETQYF
J gene: TRBJ2-5
D gene: TRBD1
V gene: TRBV9
CDR3 length: 17
clone size: .

CDR3 DNA: TGCAGCGTTGCGGGACGGGGGGTATCTGGGGCCAACGTCCTGACTTTC
CDR3 protein: CSVAGRGVSGANVLTF
J gene: TRBJ2-6
D gene: TRBD2
V gene: TRBV29-1
CDR3 length: 16
clone size: .

CDR3 DNA: TGTGCCAGCAGCTTTGGGCAGGGGCCTAGCAATCAGCCCCAGCATTTT
CDR3 protein: CASSFGQGPSNQPQHF
J gene: TRBJ1-5
D gene: .
V gene: TRBV7-9
CDR3 length: 16
clone size: .

CDR3 DNA: TGTGCCAGCAGTTCAATCGATACTAGCACAGATACGCAGTATTTT
CDR3 protein: CASSSIDTSTDTQYF
J gene: TRBJ2-3
D gene: .
V gene: TRBV25-1
CDR3 length: 15
clone size: .

CDR3 DNA: TGTGCCAGCAGCGTAGAGGGGGAAAGCTATGGCTACACCTTC
CDR3 protein: CASSVEGESYGYTF
J gene: TRBJ1-2
D gene: .
V gene: TRBV9
CDR3 length: 14
clone size: .

CDR3 DNA: TGCGCCAGCAGCCAAGACGGATGGGACAACAATCAGCCCCAGCATTTT
CDR3 protein: CASSQDGWDNNQPQHF
J gene: TRBJ1-5
D gene: .
V gene: TRBV4-3
CDR3 length: 16
clone size: .

CDR3 DNA: TGTGCCAGCAGTCTAGACAGGAACGCCTACGAGCAGTACTTC
CDR3 protein: CASSLDRNAYEQYF
J gene: TRBJ2-7
D gene: .
V gene: TRBV6-5
CDR3 length: 14
clone size: .

CDR3 DNA: TGTGCCATCGGCCGGGACCAGAACACAGATACGCAGTATTTT
CDR3 protein: CAIGRDQNTDTQYF
J gene: TRBJ2-3
D gene: .
V gene: TRBV6-1
CDR3 length: 14
clone size: few